This T cell receptor beta chain was documented in a study of cytomegalovirus exposure and HLA in healthy donors. Study background: HLA-typed donors contributed about 85 million unique TCRs, which were held in an early data release.

The PCR employed 60 Vbeta primers together with 13 Jbeta primers. Here immunoSEQ multiplex PCR was the method, and the copy in TCRdb shows in-frame clones only, minus some. The repertoire holds 150,000 to 200,000 clones, about 73% seen once, with 3.1% in the top ten. The sample consisted of PBMCs. The receptor's source is a woman aged 40-49 years in good health and CMV-seronegative.

Here the CDR3 reads CASSKGLAGVETQYF. The CDR3 nucleotides read TGTGCCAGTAGTAAGGGACTAGCGGGGGTTGAGACCCAGTACTTC. This sequence joins TRBV19 and TRBJ2-5; TRBD2 aligns across 14 bases. V lost 4 bases, J lost 5 bases, and 3 bases stayed unmatched. The germline V gene encodes CDR1 LNHDA and CDR2 SQIVND (reference sequence). The CDR3 loop spans 15 amino acids.